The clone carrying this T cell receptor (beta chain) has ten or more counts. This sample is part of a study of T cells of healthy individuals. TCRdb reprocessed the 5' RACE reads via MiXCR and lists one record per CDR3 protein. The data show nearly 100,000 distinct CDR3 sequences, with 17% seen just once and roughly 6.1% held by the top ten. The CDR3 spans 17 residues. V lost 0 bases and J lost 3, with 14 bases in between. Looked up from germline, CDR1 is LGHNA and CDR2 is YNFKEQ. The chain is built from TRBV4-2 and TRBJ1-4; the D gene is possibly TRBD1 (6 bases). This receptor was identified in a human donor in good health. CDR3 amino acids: CASSQDHSGQPNEKLFF. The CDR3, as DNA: TGTGCCAGCAGCCAAGATCATTCAGGACAGCCTAATGAAAAACTGTTTTTT.